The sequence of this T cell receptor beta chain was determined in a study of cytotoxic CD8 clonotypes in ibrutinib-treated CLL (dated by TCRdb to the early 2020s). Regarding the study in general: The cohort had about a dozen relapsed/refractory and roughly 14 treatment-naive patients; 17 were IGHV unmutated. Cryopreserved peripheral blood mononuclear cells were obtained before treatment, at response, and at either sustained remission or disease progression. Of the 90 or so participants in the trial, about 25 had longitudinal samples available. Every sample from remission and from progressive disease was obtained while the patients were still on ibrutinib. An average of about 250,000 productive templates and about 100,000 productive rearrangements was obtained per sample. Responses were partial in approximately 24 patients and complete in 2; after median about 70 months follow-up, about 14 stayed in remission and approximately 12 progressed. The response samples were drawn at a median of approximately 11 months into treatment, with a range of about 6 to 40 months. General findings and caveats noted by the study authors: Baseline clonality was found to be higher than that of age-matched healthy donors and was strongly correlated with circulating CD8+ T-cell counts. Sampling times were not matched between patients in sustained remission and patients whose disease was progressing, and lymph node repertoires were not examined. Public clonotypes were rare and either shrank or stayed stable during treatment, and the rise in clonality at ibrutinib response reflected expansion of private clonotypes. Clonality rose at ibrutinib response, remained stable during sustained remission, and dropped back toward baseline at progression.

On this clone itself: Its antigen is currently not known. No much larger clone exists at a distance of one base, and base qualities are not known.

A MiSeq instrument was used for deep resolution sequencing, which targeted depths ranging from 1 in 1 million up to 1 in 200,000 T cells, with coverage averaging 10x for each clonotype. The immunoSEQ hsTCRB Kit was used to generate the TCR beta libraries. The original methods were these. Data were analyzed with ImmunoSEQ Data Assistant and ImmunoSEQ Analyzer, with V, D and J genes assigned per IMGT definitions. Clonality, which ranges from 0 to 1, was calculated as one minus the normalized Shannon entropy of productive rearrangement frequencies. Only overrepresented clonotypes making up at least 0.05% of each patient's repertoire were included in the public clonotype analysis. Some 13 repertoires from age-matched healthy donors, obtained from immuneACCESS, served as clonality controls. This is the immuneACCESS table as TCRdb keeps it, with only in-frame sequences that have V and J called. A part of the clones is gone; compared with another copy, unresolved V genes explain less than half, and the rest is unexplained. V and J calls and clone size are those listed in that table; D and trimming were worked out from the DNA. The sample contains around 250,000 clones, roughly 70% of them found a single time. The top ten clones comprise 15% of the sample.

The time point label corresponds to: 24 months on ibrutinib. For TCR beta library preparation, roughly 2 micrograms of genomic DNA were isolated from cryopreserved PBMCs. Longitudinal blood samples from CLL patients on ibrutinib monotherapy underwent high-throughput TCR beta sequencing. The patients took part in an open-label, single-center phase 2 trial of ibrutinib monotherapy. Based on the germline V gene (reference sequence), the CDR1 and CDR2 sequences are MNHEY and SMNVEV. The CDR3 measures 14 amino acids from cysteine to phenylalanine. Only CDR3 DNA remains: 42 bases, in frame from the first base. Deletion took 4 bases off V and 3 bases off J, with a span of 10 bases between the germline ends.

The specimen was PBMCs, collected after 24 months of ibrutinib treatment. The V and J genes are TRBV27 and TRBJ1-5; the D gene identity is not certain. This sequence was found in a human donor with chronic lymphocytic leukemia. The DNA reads TGTGCCAGCAGTTCAAACGGTTACAATCAGCCCCAGCATTTT. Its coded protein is CASSSNGYNQPQHF.